The 25 T cell receptor beta chains reported below all come from one sample, sequenced in a study of cytomegalovirus exposure and HLA in healthy donors. A multiplex PCR was run with 60 Vbeta primers and 13 Jbeta primers. Clones were sequenced by immunoSEQ multiplex PCR, and TCRdb holds only the in-frame ones, with some missing. Here the sample spans 120,000 or so clones, about 73% being singletons. The sequenced sample consisted of PBMCs. The receptor source for this set is a woman aged 45-60 years in good health and CMV-seropositive.

As regards this clone: At one end, the junction sequence differs from germline, possibly due to a read error. The rearrangement joins TRBV4-1 to TRBJ2-1; 8 bases match TRBD2. Germline V lookup: CDR1 MGHRA, CDR2 YSYEKL. CDR3 length: 15 residues. The CDR3 bases are TGCGCCAGCAGCGGGGCCGGGGGGGCGGCTGATGAGCAGCTCTTC. This gives the protein CASSGAGGAADEQLF.

The chain recombines TRBV7-5 with TRBJ1-4; the table names TRBD1, a call not compared with the DNA. TRBV7-5 is marked as a pseudogene. The CDR3 has 18 amino acids. CDR3 loop: CARSLPGTGLPTNEKLFF. CDR3 coding DNA: TGTGCCAGAAGCCTCCCCGGGACAGGGCTTCCCACTAATGAAAAACTGTTTTTT.

Here the CDR3 reads CATLGQVNTEAFF. The CDR3 DNA reads as TGTGCCACTCTAGGACAGGTGAACACTGAAGCTTTCTTT. The V gene is TRBV19, the J gene TRBJ1-1; 7 bases line up with TRBD1. CDR1 is LNHDA, CDR2 SQIVND, per germline (reference sequence). Trimming cost V 10 bases and J 0 bases; bases outside gene matches: 5. The length of the CDR3 is 13 residues.

V gene TRBV11-1 combines with J gene TRBJ1-3; D not certain. The CDR3 spans 13 residues. V lost 2 bases to trimming and J lost 3 bases, with 5 bases between them. Germline values: CDR1 SGHAT, CDR2 FQDESV (reference sequence). The CDR3 reads CASSLLRGNTIYF. In DNA form, the CDR3 reads TGTGCCAGCAGCTTACTACGTGGAAACACCATATATTTT.

The CDR3 loop is CASSPTSGGAISYEQYF. For the CDR3, the DNA is TGTGCCAGCAGCCCGACTAGCGGGGGGGCCATCTCCTACGAGCAGTACTTC. V is TRBV7-8 and J is TRBJ2-7, with 14 nucleotides matching TRBD2. Looked up from germline, CDR1 is SGHVS and CDR2 is FQNEAQ. The CDR3 has 17 amino acids. V was clipped by 5 bases and J by 0 bases; unmatched bases: 6.

The chain employs TRBV5-6 and TRBJ1-1; the D gene is possibly TRBD1 (6 bases). There are 13 residues in the CDR3. Trimming removed 4 bases at V and 5 bases at J, with 12 bases between. Germline CDR1 SGHDT, CDR2 YYEEEE. The CDR3 protein is CASSSRGRTEAFF. CDR3 in DNA: TGTGCCAGCAGCAGCAGGGGACGAACTGAAGCTTTCTTT.

This clone was picked up a small number of times. The gene calls are TRBV18 and TRBJ2-6, with D possibly matching TRBD1 (5 bases). The CDR3 is made up of 13 amino acids. Trimming stripped 4 bases from V and 6 bases from J, with 7 bases between. Germline CDR1 reads KGHSH; CDR2 reads LQKENI. CDR3 residues: CASSQQEANVLTF. CDR3 bases: TGTGCCAGCTCACAACAGGAGGCCAACGTCCTGACTTTC.

The V call is TRBV5-4, the J call TRBJ1-2; 7 nucleotides match TRBD1. The germline V gene encodes CDR1 SGHNT and CDR2 YYREEE (reference sequence). V dropped 0 bases and J dropped 4; count of bases not matched to a gene: 6. The CDR3 is 15 residues long. The CDR3 bases are TGTGCCAGCAGCTTGGCCGGGACAGTAAGCTATGGCTACACCTTC. Translation gives CASSLAGTVSYGYTF. Drawing the rest from reference TRBV5-4 and TRBJ1-2, the complete variable domain is ETGVTQSPTHLIKTRGQQVTLRCSSQSGHNTVSWYQQALGQGPQFIFQYYREEENGRGNFPPRFSGLQFPNYSSELNVNALELDDSALYLCASSLAGTVSYGYTFGSGTRLTVV.

The chain joins TRBV25-1 to TRBJ1-5; 7 nucleotides align to TRBD1. The CDR3 length is 14 residues. Germline-derived CDR1 and CDR2 are MGHDK and SYGVNS. Germline trimming cut 5 bases from V and 4 bases from J; bases unmatched to any gene: 5. CDR3 coding DNA: TGTGCCAGCAGTAACAGGGGAAGTAATCAGCCCCAGCATTTT. This translates into CASSNRGSNQPQHF.

This clone showed up just a few times. The chain joins TRBV5-8 to TRBJ2-2; D gene unclear. Germline lookup yields CDR1 SGHTS and CDR2 YDEGEE. The CDR3 contains 13 residues. V was trimmed by 4 bases and J by 7 bases, leaving 11 bases between them. The CDR3 sequence is CASSPLSVGELFF. DNA of the CDR3: TGTGCCAGCAGCCCTCTCTCGGTCGGGGAGCTGTTTTTT.

This clone was seen only once. The chain joins TRBV19 to TRBJ2-7, with D perhaps matching TRBD1 (6 bases). The germline gives CDR1 LNHDA, CDR2 SQIVND (reference sequence). The CDR3 has 12 amino acids. V was cut by 2 bases and J by 6 bases, with 8 bases left in between. CDR3 DNA: TGTGCCAGTAGTATAAAAGGGGGCGAGCAGTACTTC. This encodes CASSIKGGEQYF.

The chain recombines TRBV7-9 with TRBJ1-5; D possibly corresponds to TRBD1 (5 bases). Germline V gives CDR1 SEHNR, CDR2 FQNEAQ (reference sequence). This CDR3 comprises 15 residues. V lost 7 bases to trimming and J lost 6 bases, with 19 bases between them. CDR3 amino acids: CASTPSGQGGQPQHF. For the CDR3, the DNA is TGTGCCAGCACCCCCAGCGGGCAGGGCGGTCAGCCCCAGCATTTT. The full variable domain, its missing parts supplied by reference TRBV7-9 and TRBJ1-5, is DTGVSQNPRHKITKRGQNVTFRCDPISEHNRLYWYRQTLGQGPEFLTYFQNEAQLEKSRLLSDRFSAERPKGSFSTLEIQRTEQGDSAMYLCASTPSGQGGQPQHFGDGTRLSIL.

The V call is TRBV6-5, the J call TRBJ2-5, with TRBD1 matching 8 bases. CDR1 MNHEY and CDR2 SVGAGI come from the germline V gene. The CDR3 spans 14 residues. The ends lost 5 bases at V and 5 bases at J; junction bases unmatched: 7. The CDR3 reads CASSLQGVGETQYF. CDR3 coding DNA: TGTGCCAGCAGTCTACAGGGGGTGGGGGAGACCCAGTACTTC.

The chain recombines TRBV15 with TRBJ1-2, with a possible D match to TRBD1 (6 bases). The germline V and J ends were trimmed by 4 bases and 3 bases, with 12 bases remaining between them. Germline-derived CDR1 and CDR2 are LNHNV and YYDKDF (reference sequence). The CDR3 consists of 14 residues. The CDR3, as DNA: TGTGCCACCAGCAAACAGGGCAGGGACTATGGCTACACCTTC. It codes for CATSKQGRDYGYTF.

In regard to this clone: One junction end does not reproduce the germline sequence, and a read error may be involved. V and J are TRBV10-3 and TRBJ2-7; no reliable D call. Germline CDR1 is ENHRY and CDR2 is SYGVKD. The CDR3 loop spans 16 amino acids. The DNA for the CDR3 is TGTGCCCTCAGTGAGCTCAGACAAAGCCCTTCCTACGAGCAGTACTTC. It translates to CALSELRQSPSYEQYF.

The chain links TRBV28 to TRBJ2-2; no firm D call. The V and J ends lost 5 bases and 1 base respectively, with 8 bases between them. The CDR3 has 14 residues. Germline assignment: CDR1 MDHEN and CDR2 SYDVKM. Written as DNA, the CDR3 is TGTGCCAGCAGTCGACCTAGGAACACCGGGGAGCTGTTTTTT. This codes for CASSRPRNTGELFF.

The chain carries TRBV18 and TRBJ2-5; 8 bases fit TRBD1. J lost 5 bases, V lost 6 bases, and 5 bases had no gene match. This CDR3 contains 13 residues. Germline V gives CDR1 KGHSH, CDR2 LQKENI. Written as DNA, the CDR3 is TGTGCCAGCTCCGTTGGACAGGGTGAGACCCAGTACTTC. It codes for CASSVGQGETQYF. Full variable domain (missing parts from reference TRBV18 and TRBJ2-5): NAGVMQNPRHLVRRRGQEARLRCSPMKGHSHVYWYRQLPEEGLKFMVYLQKENIIDESGMPKERFSAEFPKEGPSILRIQQVVRGDSAAYFCASSVGQGETQYFGPGTRLLVL.

V gene TRBV11-2 combines with J gene TRBJ2-5; weak D call: TRBD2 (5 bases). The germline V and J ends were trimmed by 3 bases and 7 bases, with 12 bases remaining between them. The V gene's germline CDR1 is SGHAT and CDR2 FQNNGV. This CDR3 region has 13 residues. The CDR3 sequence is CASSFLREGTQYF. The CDR3, as DNA: TGTGCCAGCAGCTTCCTCCGCGAGGGGACCCAGTACTTC.

The CDR3, as DNA: TGCGCCAGCAGACAGGGCCCGGAGCCCGGTGAAAAACTGTTTTTT. This codes for CASRQGPEPGEKLFF. The V and J genes are TRBV5-1 and TRBJ1-4; D might be TRBD1 (6 bases). The V gene's germline CDR1 is SGHRS and CDR2 YFSETQ. V was cut by 5 bases and J by 7 bases, with 18 bases left in between. The CDR3 has 15 amino acids.

V is TRBV5-6 and J is TRBJ2-7; D possibly corresponds to TRBD1 (7 bases). This CDR3 comprises 17 residues. The germline V gene has CDR1 SGHDT and CDR2 YYEEEE. V was pared by 7 bases and J by 4 bases, with 27 bases between. The CDR3 nucleotides read TGTGCCAGCGTGACAAGGTTCCGAGACAGGGCGGGGTACGAGCAGTACTTC. Amino acid sequence: CASVTRFRDRAGYEQYF.

About this clone: This sample includes further DNA sequences coding for the same CDR3. The V gene is TRBV18, the J gene TRBJ2-1; TRBD2 aligns across 12 bases. V shed 3 bases and J 6 bases; nucleotides not matched to a gene: 0. CDR3 length equals 14 residues. Germline CDR1 KGHSH, CDR2 LQKENI. The CDR3 DNA reads TGTGCCAGCTCACCGGGACTAGCGGGCAATGAGCAGTTCTTC. This translates into CASSPGLAGNEQFF.

The chain has TRBV18 and TRBJ2-1; a weak D match, TRBD2 (6 bases). V lost 5 bases to trimming and J lost 3 bases, with 8 bases between them. Germline V CDR1 and CDR2: KGHSH, LQKENI. The CDR3 contains 13 residues. The CDR3 region has the DNA TGTGCCAGCTCATCGGGACTCTACAATGAGCAGTTCTTC. Translated: CASSSGLYNEQFF.

This chain joins TRBV10-3 and TRBJ1-6, with D hard to call. The CDR3 spans 16 residues. Germline loops: CDR1 ENHRY, CDR2 SYGVKD. Trimming shortened V by 2 bases and J by 9 bases, and 17 bases separated the two germline ends. CDR3 coding DNA: TGTGCCATCAGTGAGGGGAGGCGATCCCTAGTTTCACCCCTCCACTTT. This translates into CAISEGRRSLVSPLHF.

The V call is TRBV10-3, the J call TRBJ1-3; TRBD1 agrees at 9 bases. The CDR3 covers 16 residues. The germline V gene encodes CDR1 ENHRY and CDR2 SYGVKD. The junction had 13 bases not matched to a gene; V was cut back by 7 bases and J by 6 bases. Here the CDR3 reads CAINSGTGQGVNTIYF. The CDR3 nucleotides read TGTGCCATCAATTCCGGGACAGGGCAAGGGGTAAACACCATATATTTT.

The chain recombines TRBV27 with TRBJ2-5; TRBD1 agrees at 10 bases. The CDR3 runs 15 residues. V was clipped by 4 bases and J by 5 bases; unmatched bases: 7. The V gene's germline CDR1 is MNHEY and CDR2 SMNVEV (reference sequence). The CDR3 protein is CASSYLTGGLETQYF. The DNA of the CDR3 is TGTGCCAGCAGTTACCTGACAGGGGGCCTGGAGACCCAGTACTTC.